The 23 T cell receptor beta chains in this list originate from one sample, sequenced in a study of somatic mutations in cytotoxic T cells in rheumatoid arthritis. Sequencing was performed with immunoSEQ multiplex PCR; in TCRdb, only in-frame clones are kept and a portion is missing. The profile shows tens of thousands of clones, about 85% of them singletons. The sequencing sample was made of CD8+ T cells sorted from blood. The receptors stem from an adult with rheumatoid arthritis.

This chain connects TRBV5-1 to TRBJ2-5; 7 bases match TRBD1. TRBJ2-7 explains the end of the DNA better; the J call may be wrong. The germline gives CDR1 SGHRS, CDR2 YFSETQ. The CDR3 runs 15 residues. This CDR3 reads CASSFETGISYEQYF. In DNA form, the CDR3 reads TGCGCCAGCAGCTTTGAGACAGGGATATCCTACGAGCAGTACTTC.

This sequence joins TRBV27 and TRBJ1-1; D is unclear. Germline V CDR1 and CDR2: MNHEY, SMNVEV (reference sequence). This CDR3 is built from 11 residues. Trimming left V 5 bases short and J 11 bases short, with 12 bases between. The CDR3 loop is CASSPGVVAFF. The DNA of the CDR3 is TGTGCCAGCAGTCCTGGGGTTGTGGCTTTCTTT.

The chain is built from TRBV10-3 and TRBJ2-3, with 8 bases that match TRBD2. The CDR3 is made up of 17 amino acids. After removal of 7 bases from V and 0 bases from J, the junction contained 12 bases not matched to a gene. Germline V gene sequence: CDR1 ENHRY, CDR2 SYGVKD. The CDR3 loop is CAIKGEVAGTSTDTQYF. The DNA for the CDR3 is TGTGCCATCAAGGGAGAGGTAGCGGGGACTAGCACAGATACGCAGTATTTT.

Only one count was recorded for this clone. This rearrangement joins TRBV2 to TRBJ1-6; possible D gene TRBD1, 5 bases. The germline CDR1 and CDR2 sequences are SNHLY and FYNNEI. The CDR3 length is 15 residues. V was trimmed by 2 bases and J by 6 bases, leaving 11 bases between them. The CDR3 DNA is TGTGCCAGCAGTGAATTCGACAGAAGTAATTCACCCCTCCACTTT. Translated: CASSEFDRSNSPLHF.

V gene TRBV27 combines with J gene TRBJ1-1; D gene ambiguous. Trimming cost V 0 bases and J 4 bases, with 12 bases left between them. This CDR3 has 15 residues. Germline loops: CDR1 MNHEY, CDR2 SMNVEV (reference sequence). CDR3 coding DNA: TGTGCCAGCAGTTTATCCCCCCCTGCCCGCACTGAAGCTTTCTTT. Its translation is CASSLSPPARTEAFF.

The chain employs TRBV25-1 and TRBJ2-2, with a weak D call TRBD2 (7 bases). Germline V CDR1 and CDR2: MGHDK, SYGVNS. V lost 8 bases, J lost 5 bases, and 18 bases lay in between. This CDR3 spans 15 amino acids. CDR3 coding DNA: TGTGCCAGCGCCCCCGCGGGGGCGCGGACCGGGGAGCTGTTTTTT. Protein product: CASAPAGARTGELFF.

The CDR3 sequence is CASTNRGRTDTQYF. CDR3 coding DNA: TGTGCCAGCACCAATAGGGGTAGGACAGATACGCAGTATTTT. The chain recombines TRBV6-1 with TRBJ2-3; tentatively, D is TRBD1 (5 bases). Germline V gene data show CDR1 as MNHNS and CDR2 as SASEGT. V lost 7 bases and J lost 3, with 14 bases in between. The length of the CDR3 is 14 residues.

The chain recombines TRBV27 with TRBJ2-3, with D perhaps matching TRBD2 (5 bases). CDR1 and CDR2 (germline): MNHEY, SMNVEV (reference sequence). V was cut by 3 bases and J by 1 base, with 8 bases left in between. This CDR3 contains 14 residues. The CDR3 DNA follows: TGTGCCAGCAGTTTTCGGGGAGGCACAGATACGCAGTATTTT. Its translation is CASSFRGGTDTQYF.

The gene calls are TRBV7-6 and TRBJ2-7; D not resolved. This CDR3 is built from 13 residues. Per the germline V gene, CDR1 is SGHVS and CDR2 is FNYEAQ. Trimming shortened V by 8 bases and J by 1 base, and 12 bases separated the two germline ends. The CDR3 DNA follows: TGTGCCAGCGGAACAGCTCCTTCCTACGAGCAGTACTTC. Its translation: CASGTAPSYEQYF.

The sample holds a few counts of this clone. The gene calls are TRBV9 and TRBJ1-1; D not certain. CDR1 SGDLS and CDR2 YYNGEE come from the germline V gene. The CDR3 is 9 amino acids. The V and J ends lost 4 bases and 8 bases respectively, with 3 bases between them. This CDR3 is CASSLEAFF. The CDR3 nucleotides are TGTGCCAGCAGCTTAGAAGCTTTCTTT. Drawing the rest from reference TRBV9 and TRBJ1-1, the complete variable domain is DSGVTQTPKHLITATGQRVTLRCSPRSGDLSVYWYQQSLDQGLQFLIQYYNGEERAKGNILERFSAQQFPDLHSELNLSSLELGDSALYFCASSLEAFFGQGTRLTVV.

The rearrangement links TRBV11-2 to TRBJ2-3, with 11 bases fitting TRBD1. CDR3 size: 17 residues. Germline CDR1 is SGHAT and CDR2 is FQNNGV. V lost 0 bases and J lost 3; bases outside the gene matches: 5. In nucleotides, the CDR3 is TGTGCCAGCAGCTTAGAGGACAGGGGGCTTATAACAGATACGCAGTATTTT. This sequence encodes CASSLEDRGLITDTQYF.

The gene calls are TRBV7-9 and TRBJ1-1; 7 bases are a match to TRBD1. J was trimmed by 4 bases and V by 0 bases; bases with no gene match: 2. CDR3 length equals 14 residues. Germline V gives CDR1 SEHNR, CDR2 FQNEAQ (reference sequence). The CDR3 loop reads CASSLAAGGTEAFF. CDR3 DNA sequence: TGTGCCAGCAGCTTAGCTGCAGGGGGCACTGAAGCTTTCTTT.

This chain joins TRBV19 and TRBJ2-2; D tentatively reads TRBD1 or TRBD2 (5 bases each). With 5 bases removed from V and 6 bases from J, the gap between germline ends came to 22 bases. CDR3 length: 17 residues. In germline, CDR1 is LNHDA, CDR2 SQIVND (reference sequence). The CDR3 sequence is CASSRINRDVTPGELFF. For the CDR3, the DNA is TGTGCCAGTAGTCGGATTAACCGGGACGTAACACCCGGGGAGCTGTTTTTT.

A remark on this clone: A junction end diverges from the germline sequence, so it may reflect a read error. The genes are TRBV10-3 and TRBJ2-3, with 10 bases identical to TRBD1. CDR1 and CDR2 from the germline V gene are ENHRY and SYGVKD. CDR3 size: 14 residues. The CDR3 reads CASSEGQGADTQYF. The CDR3 nucleotides are TGTGCCAGCAGTGAAGGACAGGGGGCAGATACGCAGTATTTT.

This clone was counted a few times. The V gene is TRBV10-1, the J gene TRBJ1-6; 7 bases match TRBD1. Germline V gene data show CDR1 as WNHNN and CDR2 as SYGVQD (reference sequence). The CDR3 is 14 amino acids. The V gene end was trimmed by 3 bases and the J gene end by 6 bases; junction bases not matched to a gene: 2. CDR3 sequence: CASSENRGNSPLHF. As DNA, the CDR3 is TGCGCCAGCAGTGAAAACAGGGGTAATTCACCCCTCCACTTT.

This chain joins TRBV2 and TRBJ2-5; D is undetermined. CDR1 and CDR2 from the germline V gene are SNHLY and FYNNEI. CDR3 length equals 12 residues. V dropped 6 bases and J dropped 3 bases, with 8 bases sitting between them. In nucleotides, the CDR3 is TGTGCCAGCAGGGGTCTTAAAGAGACCCAGTACTTC. Protein product: CASRGLKETQYF.

As concerns this clone: The junction does not match germline at one end; this may be a read error. The genes are TRBV12-5 and TRBJ2-3; 8 nucleotides line up with TRBD2. This CDR3 has 12 residues. Germline lookup yields CDR1 LGHNT and CDR2 FRNRAP. The CDR3 bases are TGTGCTAGTGGATGGAGCGGGAGCTCCACTGTATTT. Translation gives CASGWSGSSTVF.

The CDR3 here is CAIGFRDTGELFF. The CDR3 region has the DNA TGTGCCATCGGGTTTAGGGACACCGGGGAGCTGTTTTTT. The J gene is TRBJ2-2, the V gene TRBV10-3; no clear D. CDR1 and CDR2 from the germline V gene are ENHRY and SYGVKD. Trimming left V 8 bases short and J 3 bases short, with 10 bases between. The CDR3 totals 13 residues.

The chain uses TRBV28 and TRBJ2-3; 8 bases are a match to TRBD2. Germline assignment: CDR1 MDHEN and CDR2 SYDVKM. CDR3 size: 16 residues. Trimming took 1 base from V and 0 from J; bases not matched to a gene: 3. In nucleotides, the CDR3 is TGTGCCAGCAGTTTATCCGGGACTAGAAGCACAGATACGCAGTATTTT. This codes for CASSLSGTRSTDTQYF.

The chain has TRBV7-9 and TRBJ2-7, with D possibly matching TRBD1 (5 bases). Germline lookup yields CDR1 SEHNR and CDR2 FQNEAQ (reference sequence). There are 14 residues in the CDR3. V lost 3 bases to trimming and J lost 4 bases, with 13 bases between them. The CDR3 loop is CASSFGAGLYEQYF. The CDR3 DNA follows: TGTGCCAGCAGCTTTGGGGCAGGGCTATACGAGCAGTACTTC. Filled out from reference TRBV7-9 and TRBJ2-7, the complete variable domain reads DTGVSQNPRHKITKRGQNVTFRCDPISEHNRLYWYRQTLGQGPEFLTYFQNEAQLEKSRLLSDRFSAERPKGSFSTLEIQRTEQGDSAMYLCASSFGAGLYEQYFGPGTRLTVT.

This clone showed up just a few times. This chain joins TRBV7-9 and TRBJ1-4; D unclear. Germline values: CDR1 SEHNR, CDR2 FQNEAQ (reference sequence). This CDR3 is 11 amino acids long. Trimming took off 8 bases at V and 6 bases at J, with 7 bases between the two ends. CDR3 coding DNA: TGTGCCAGCGAGGGCGATGAAAAACTGTTTTTT. This gives the protein CASEGDEKLFF. Supplemented by reference TRBV7-9 and TRBJ1-4, the full variable domain reads DTGVSQNPRHKITKRGQNVTFRCDPISEHNRLYWYRQTLGQGPEFLTYFQNEAQLEKSRLLSDRFSAERPKGSFSTLEIQRTEQGDSAMYLCASEGDEKLFFGSGTQLSVL.

The J gene is TRBJ2-1, the V gene TRBV7-9; 9 bases map to TRBD2. The CDR3 has 15 amino acids. The V and J ends lost 6 bases and 7 bases, in that order; junction bases with no gene match: 10. From germline, CDR1 is SEHNR and CDR2 FQNEAQ (reference sequence). The CDR3 region is CASSFAGGSGNEQFF. The CDR3 DNA follows: TGTGCCAGCAGTTTCGCGGGGGGGTCTGGGAATGAGCAGTTCTTC.

The J gene is TRBJ2-7, the V gene TRBV4-3; TRBD2 matches 13 bases. This CDR3 is 16 amino acids long. V trimming: 1 base; J trimming: 3 bases; junction bases outside the gene matches: 3. Germline V gene sequence: CDR1 LGHNA, CDR2 YSLEER. The CDR3 reads CASSQVLAGGIYEQYF. CDR3 bases: TGCGCCAGCAGCCAAGTACTAGCGGGAGGGATCTACGAGCAGTACTTC.